The T cell receptor beta chain under discussion was sequenced for a study of vaccination effects on CD4 cells after COVID-19. Germline lookup yields CDR1 MGHRA and CDR2 YSYEKL. This CDR3 is built from 15 residues. With V trimmed by 1 base and J by 8 bases, 6 bases remained unmatched. Sequencing was preceded by expansion of antigen-specific CD4+ T cells with viral peptide pools in the ViraFEST assay. Upon completion of about 10 days in culture, CD4+ T cells were isolated. Nobody among the vaccine recipients had prior SARS-CoV-2 infection (nucleocapsid antibodies were negative). With around 10 ug/ml peptides and about 9.7 IU/ml IL-2, some 2 million PBMC per well were cultured. The authors replaced half the medium with IL-2 medium on days 3 and 7. This clone was counted only a few times. Its antigen is currently unknown. Using immunoSEQ multiplex PCR, the repertoire was profiled, and TCRdb retains in-frame clones only, with some absent. The data show 41,000 or so clones, with about two thirds seen just once and approximately 25% held by the top ten.

Study-wide results and limits: Clones induced by infection and by vaccine showed marked clonal contraction late after vaccination.

The origin of this receptor is a human donor who received a COVID-19 vaccine. J is TRBJ1-2 and V is TRBV4-1; TRBD1 matches at 11 bases. The material was CD4+ T cells from PBMCs cultured with HCoV-OC43 spike peptides, obtained before COVID-19 vaccination. Subset indicated: HCoV-OC43 spike overlapping peptide pool stimulation. CDR3 nucleotides: TGCGCCAGCAGCCAAGGGAGGACAGGGGGCGAGGGCTACACCTTC. Residues: CASSQGRTGGEGYTF.